This T cell receptor beta chain was sequenced in a study of vaccination and CD4 T cells after COVID-19. Background on the study: The convalescents comprised six males and four females, two of them Hispanic.

Study-wide results and caveats: Median approximately 84% of reactive clones detected in convalescent patients emerged only post-vaccination. Median SARS-CoV-2-reactive clonotype numbers went up from roughly 19 to 38, but not significantly.

Germline loops: CDR1 SGHAT, CDR2 FQNNGV. V dropped 1 base and J dropped 6 bases, with 19 bases sitting between them. The CDR3 extends over 16 amino acids. A remark on this clonotype: As yet, its antigen is unknown.

Regarding treatment: roughly ten-day PBMC culture with coronavirus spike peptide pools or control peptides (ViraFEST assay). The Oncomine TCR Beta short-read assay was applied to DNA of cultured CD4+ T cells. Using its own MiXCR run on the PCR reads, TCRdb lists one record per CDR3 protein. The data contain roughly 13,000 distinct CDR3 sequences, 33% of them singletons. This TCR came from a human donor who had recovered from COVID-19. Sequences were derived from CD4+ T cells from blood, cultured in vitro, sampled after SARS-CoV-2 vaccination. J is TRBJ2-7 and V is TRBV11-2; maybe TRBD1 (5 bases). The CDR3 DNA reads TGTGCCAGCAGCTTAGTATCGGGCTCTGGGGCGGTCGAGCAGTACTTC. As protein: CASSLVSGSGAVEQYF.